Listed here are 6 T cell receptor beta chains from one sample, sequenced in a study of T and B cells in COVID-19 patients (TCRdb year 2020). The reads were generated on an Illumina MiSeq. Multiplex PCR with BIOMED2 TRB-A/B primer pools was used to amplify the TRB rearrangements. The raw public reads went through TCRdb reprocessing: fastp at Q25, MiXCR clone calling, in-frame beta chains kept. Each CDR3 protein appears once, grouped with its most common genes and DNA. Within this sample are 4,000 to 6,000 distinct CDR3 sequences, with around a quarter of them counted one time only. About 5.7% of the sample belongs to the ten largest clones. TRB repertoires were amplified using roughly 220-550 ng of genomic DNA isolated from blood. Sample: blood. Receptors were obtained from a human donor with active COVID-19.

The rearrangement links TRBV4-2 to TRBJ2-5, with D tentatively TRBD2 (6 bases). Trimming took off 4 bases at V and 5 bases at J, with 14 bases between the two ends. The CDR3 covers 14 residues. Germline CDR1 LGHNA, CDR2 YNFKEQ. This chain's CDR3 is CASSPETRTETQYF. In DNA form, the CDR3 reads TGTGCCAGCAGCCCCGAGACTAGGACTGAGACCCAGTACTTC.

This rearrangement joins TRBV7-2 to TRBJ2-5; 12 nucleotides align to TRBD2. Losses at the gene ends were 5 bases for V and 5 bases for J; bases not matched to a gene: 6. The CDR3 consists of 15 residues. The germline gives CDR1 SGHTA, CDR2 FQGNSA. The CDR3 DNA follows: TGTGCCAGCAGCCAGACTAGCGGGGGAGTCGAGACCCAGTACTTC. Protein product: CASSQTSGGVETQYF.

This clonotype is labeled medium-sized (0.01 to 0.1%). The rearrangement links TRBV30 to TRBJ2-7; D may be TRBD2 (6 bases). The V end was cut by 2 bases, the J end by 3 bases, with 17 bases between. The CDR3 spans 15 residues. Germline V gene data show CDR1 as GTSNPN and CDR2 as SVGIG (reference sequence). The CDR3 coding sequence is TGTGCCTGGAGTCCCGCCGGGAGCGGTTACTACGAGCAGTACTTC. Its translation is CAWSPAGSGYYEQYF.

This clonotype is judged medium-sized. The J gene is TRBJ2-7, the V gene TRBV5-5; perhaps D is TRBD1 or TRBD2 (5 bases each). Germline V gene data show CDR1 as SGHKS and CDR2 as YYEKEE (reference sequence). V was shortened by 5 bases and J by 5 bases, with 17 bases between the two germline ends. The CDR3 loop spans 14 amino acids. The CDR3 nucleotides read TGTGCCAGCAGTTCACGGGACGCCTACGACGAGCAGTACTTC. Residues: CASSSRDAYDEQYF. The complete variable domain, with remaining parts taken from reference TRBV5-5 and TRBJ2-7, reads DAGVTQSPTHLIKTRGQQVTLRCSPISGHKSVSWYQQVLGQGPQFIFQYYEKEERGRGNFPDRFSARQFPNYSSELNVNALLLGDSALYLCASSSRDAYDEQYFGPGTRLTVT.

Only a few counts were recorded for this clonotype. The chain links TRBV7-6 to TRBJ2-3; possible D gene TRBD1, 6 bases. Germline CDR1 and CDR2: SGHVS and FNYEAQ. The CDR3 contains 15 residues. The V and J ends lost 5 bases and 2 bases respectively, with 14 bases between them. The chain's CDR3 is CASSPNRASTDTQYF. The CDR3, as DNA: TGTGCCAGCAGCCCAAACAGGGCCTCCACAGATACGCAGTATTTT. Combining the CDR3 with reference TRBV7-6 and TRBJ2-3 gives the whole variable domain GAGVSQSPRYKVTKRGQDVALRCDPISGHVSLYWYRQALGQGPEFLTYFNYEAQQDKSGLPNDRFSAERPEGSISTLTIQRTEQRDSAMYRCASSPNRASTDTQYFGPGTRLTVL.

This clonotype turned up a few times. The chain uses TRBV14 and TRBJ2-7; D unresolved. Deletions cut 0 bases from V and 6 bases from J, with 15 bases between. The CDR3 runs 15 residues. In germline, CDR1 is SGHDN, CDR2 FVKESK. The DNA of the CDR3 is TGTGCCAGCAGCCAAGATGGTCGGGCCCTACTCGAGCAGTACTTC. Residues: CASSQDGRALLEQYF.